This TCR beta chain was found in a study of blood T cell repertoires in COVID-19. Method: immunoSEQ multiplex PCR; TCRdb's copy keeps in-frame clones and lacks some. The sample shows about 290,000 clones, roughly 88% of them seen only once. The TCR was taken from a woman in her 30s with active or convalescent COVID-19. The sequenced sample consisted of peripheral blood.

CDR3 nucleotides: TGTGCCAGCAGCCCCAACGCCGGGACATCTGGCACTGAAGCTTTCTTT. This sequence encodes CASSPNAGTSGTEAFF. This sequence joins TRBV9 and TRBJ1-1; D is possibly TRBD1 (6 bases). V lost 4 bases and J lost 4, with 20 bases in between. The CDR3 runs 16 residues. Per the germline V gene, CDR1 is SGDLS and CDR2 is YYNGEE.